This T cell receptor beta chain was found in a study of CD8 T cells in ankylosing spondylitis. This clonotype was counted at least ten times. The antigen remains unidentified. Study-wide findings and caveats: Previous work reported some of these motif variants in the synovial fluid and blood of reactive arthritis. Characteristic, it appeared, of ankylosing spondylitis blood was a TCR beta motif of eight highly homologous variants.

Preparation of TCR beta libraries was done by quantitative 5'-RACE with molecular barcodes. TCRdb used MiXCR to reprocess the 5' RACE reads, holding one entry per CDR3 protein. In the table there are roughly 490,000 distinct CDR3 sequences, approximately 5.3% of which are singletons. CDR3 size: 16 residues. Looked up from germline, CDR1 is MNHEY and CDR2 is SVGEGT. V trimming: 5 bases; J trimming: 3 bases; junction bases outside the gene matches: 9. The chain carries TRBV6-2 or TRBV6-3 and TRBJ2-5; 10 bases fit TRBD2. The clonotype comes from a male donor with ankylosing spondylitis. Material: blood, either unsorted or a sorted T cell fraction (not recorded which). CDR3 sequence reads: CASSPRGSGREETQYF. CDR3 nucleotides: TGTGCCAGCAGTCCGCGGGGGAGCGGGAGGGAAGAGACCCAGTACTTC.